The clone carrying this TCR beta chain came up a few times. Its specificity is unknown. Investigators excluded patients with uncontrolled infection, other autoimmune disease, pregnancy or lactation. This sample was taken from a study of T cells in Graves' hyperthyroidism and ophthalmopathy. CDR3 length equals 16 residues. Germline-derived CDR1 and CDR2 are SGHRS and YFSETQ. Trimming stripped 4 bases from V and 2 bases from J, with 18 bases between. Study findings and constraints: Ophthalmopathy and stable hyperthyroidism were separated by a 13 V-J model. Appearing also in blood were most of the thyroid clonotypes expanded above 0.001.

From RNA transcripts, TCR beta CDR3 regions were amplified. During a first-round RT-PCR of the TCR CDR3, the HTBI primer set was used. TCRdb reprocessed the multiplex PCR reads with MiXCR, giving one entry per CDR3 protein. The table records 690,000 or so distinct CDR3 sequences, about 17% of them present only once. Sequenced: blood. V and J are TRBV5-1 and TRBJ1-1; D unclear. This clonotype was obtained from a woman in her 50s with Graves' hyperthyroidism that later progressed to Graves' ophthalmopathy. CDR3 DNA sequence: TGCGCCAGCAGCCTGGGCCAACAAAGATCCAACACTGAAGCTTTCTTT. The encoded protein is CASSLGQQRSNTEAFF.